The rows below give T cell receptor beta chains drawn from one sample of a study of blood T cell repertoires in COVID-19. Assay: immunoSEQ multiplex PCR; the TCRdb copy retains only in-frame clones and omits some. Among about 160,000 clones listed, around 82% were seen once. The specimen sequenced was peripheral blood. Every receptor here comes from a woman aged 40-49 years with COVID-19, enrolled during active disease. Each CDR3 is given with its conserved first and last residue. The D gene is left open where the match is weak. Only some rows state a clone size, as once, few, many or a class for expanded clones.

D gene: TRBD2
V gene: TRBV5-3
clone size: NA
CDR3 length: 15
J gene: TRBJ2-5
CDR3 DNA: TGTGCCAGAAGCTCCAGCGGGGCTTGGTATGAAGCCCAGTACTTC
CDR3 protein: CARSSSGAWYEAQYF

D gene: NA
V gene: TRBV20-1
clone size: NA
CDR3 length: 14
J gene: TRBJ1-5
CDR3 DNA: TGCAGTGCTAGTTTGGGCAGGGGCAATCAGCCCCAGCATTTT
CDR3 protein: CSASLGRGNQPQHF

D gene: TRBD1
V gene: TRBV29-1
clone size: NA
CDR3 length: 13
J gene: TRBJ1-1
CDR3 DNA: TGCAGCGGGCTCAGGGGGCTGGCCACTGAAGCTTTCTTT
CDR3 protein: CSGLRGLATEAFF

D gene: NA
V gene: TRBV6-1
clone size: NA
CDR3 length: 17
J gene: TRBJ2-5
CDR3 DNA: TGTGCCAGCAGTGAAGACCAGGCCGTTGGGTCGCTCGGGACCCAGTACTTC
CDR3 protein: CASSEDQAVGSLGTQYF

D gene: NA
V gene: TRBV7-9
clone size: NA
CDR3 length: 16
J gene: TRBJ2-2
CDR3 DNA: TGTGCCAGCAGCTTAGGCAGGGGTGGCAACACCGGGGAGCTGTTTTTT
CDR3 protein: CASSLGRGGNTGELFF

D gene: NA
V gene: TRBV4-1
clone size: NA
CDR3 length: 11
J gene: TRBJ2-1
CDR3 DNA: TGCGCCAGCAGCCAAGACTACTCGTTGTTCTTC
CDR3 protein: CASSQDYSLFF

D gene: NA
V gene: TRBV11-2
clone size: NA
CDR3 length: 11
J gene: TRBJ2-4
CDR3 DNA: TGTGCCAGCAGCTTAGGAGACATTCAGTACTTC
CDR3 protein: CASSLGDIQYF

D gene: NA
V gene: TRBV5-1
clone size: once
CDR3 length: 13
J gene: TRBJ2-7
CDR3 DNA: TGCGCCAGCAGCTTGGGCCTATCGGACGAGCAGTACTTC
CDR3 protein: CASSLGLSDEQYF

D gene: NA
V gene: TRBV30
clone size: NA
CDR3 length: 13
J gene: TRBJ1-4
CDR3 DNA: TGTGCCTCCCTCGGGACTTCTAATGAAAAACTGTTTTTT
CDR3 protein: CASLGTSNEKLFF

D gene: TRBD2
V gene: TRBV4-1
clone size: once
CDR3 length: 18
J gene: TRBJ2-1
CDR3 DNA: TGCGCCAGCAGCCAAGTCAAGACTAGCGCCTGGGACTACAATGAGCAGTTCTTC
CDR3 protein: CASSQVKTSAWDYNEQFF

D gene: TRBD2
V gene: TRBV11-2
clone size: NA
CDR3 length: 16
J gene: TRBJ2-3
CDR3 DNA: TGTGCCAGCAGCTTAAGGGCCGGGGGGGGGCAGGGTACGCAGTATTTT
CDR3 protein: CASSLRAGGGQGTQYF

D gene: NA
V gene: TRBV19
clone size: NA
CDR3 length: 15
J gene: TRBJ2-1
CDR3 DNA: TGTGCCAGTAGTACGACAAACTCGAATCACAATGAGCAGTTCTTC
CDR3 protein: CASSTTNSNHNEQFF

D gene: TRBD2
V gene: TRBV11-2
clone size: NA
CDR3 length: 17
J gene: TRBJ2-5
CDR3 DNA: TGTGCCAGCAGTCACCGGGGGCGGGGGGGGCGCTCAGAGACCCAGTACTTC
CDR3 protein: CASSHRGRGGRSETQYF

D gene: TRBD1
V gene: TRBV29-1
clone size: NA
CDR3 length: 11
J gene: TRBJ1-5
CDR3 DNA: TGCAGCGTTGCCGACAGGGTGGCCCAGCATTTT
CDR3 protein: CSVADRVAQHF

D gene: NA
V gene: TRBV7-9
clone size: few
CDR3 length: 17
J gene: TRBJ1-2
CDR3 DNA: TGTGCCAGCACCATCGTTGGCAGTGGACAATTTAACTATGGCTACACCTTC
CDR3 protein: CASTIVGSGQFNYGYTF

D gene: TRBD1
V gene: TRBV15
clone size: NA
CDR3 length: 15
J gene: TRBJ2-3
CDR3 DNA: TGTGCCACCAGCAAACAGGGGTTCGGCACAGATACGCAGTATTTT
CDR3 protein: CATSKQGFGTDTQYF

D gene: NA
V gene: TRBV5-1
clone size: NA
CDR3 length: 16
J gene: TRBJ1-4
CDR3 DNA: TGCGCCAGCAGCTTGCGGGGGGCGGATGGGAATGAAAAACTGTTTTTT
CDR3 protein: CASSLRGADGNEKLFF

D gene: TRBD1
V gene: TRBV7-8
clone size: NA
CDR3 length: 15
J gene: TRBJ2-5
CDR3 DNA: TGTGCCAGCAGCGGACCCGGACAGGGTCAAGAGACCCAGTACTTC
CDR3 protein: CASSGPGQGQETQYF

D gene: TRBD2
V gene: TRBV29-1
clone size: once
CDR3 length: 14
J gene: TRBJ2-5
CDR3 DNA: TGCAGCGTGGCTACGACTAGCTCAATGGGGACCCAGTACTTC
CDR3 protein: CSVATTSSMGTQYF

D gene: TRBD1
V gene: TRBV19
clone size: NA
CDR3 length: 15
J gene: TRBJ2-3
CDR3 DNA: TGTGCCAGTACCTCGCTGGGGACAGACACAGATACGCAGTATTTT
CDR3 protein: CASTSLGTDTDTQYF

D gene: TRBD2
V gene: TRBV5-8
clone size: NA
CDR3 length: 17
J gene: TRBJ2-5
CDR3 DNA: TGTGCCAGCAGCTTGGGGGCGGGGGAGAACTTACAAGAGACCCAGTACTTC
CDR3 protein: CASSLGAGENLQETQYF

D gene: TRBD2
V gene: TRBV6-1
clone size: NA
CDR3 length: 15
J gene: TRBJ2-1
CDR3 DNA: TGTGCCAGCAGTGAAGCTGGCGGGAGCGACAATGAGCAGTTCTTC
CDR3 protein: CASSEAGGSDNEQFF

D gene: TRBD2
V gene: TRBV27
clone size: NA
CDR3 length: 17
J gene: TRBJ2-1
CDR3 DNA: TGTGCCAGCAGTTTCCCCCCTAGCGGGAGCTCCTACAATGAGCAGTTCTTC
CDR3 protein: CASSFPPSGSSYNEQFF

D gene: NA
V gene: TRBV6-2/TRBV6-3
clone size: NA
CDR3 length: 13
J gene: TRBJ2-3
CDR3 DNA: TGTGCCAGCAGTTACTCGAGTCTTCCGTCGCAGTATTTT
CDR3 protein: CASSYSSLPSQYF

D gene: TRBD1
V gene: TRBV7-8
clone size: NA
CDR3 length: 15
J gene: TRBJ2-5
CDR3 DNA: TGTGCCAGCAGCGGCGGGACAGGGGACCAAGAGACCCAGTACTTC
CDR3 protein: CASSGGTGDQETQYF

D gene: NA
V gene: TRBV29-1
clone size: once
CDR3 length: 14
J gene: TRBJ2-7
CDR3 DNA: TGCAGCGTTAGTATAGGACTCAGCTCCTACGAGCAGTACTTC
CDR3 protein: CSVSIGLSSYEQYF

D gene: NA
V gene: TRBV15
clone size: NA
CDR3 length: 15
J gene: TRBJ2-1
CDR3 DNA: TGTGCCACCAGCAGAGATCCCCGGGGGTACAATGAGCAGTTCTTC
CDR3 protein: CATSRDPRGYNEQFF

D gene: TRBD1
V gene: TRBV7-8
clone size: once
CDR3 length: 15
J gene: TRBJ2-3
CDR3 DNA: TGTGCCAGCAAACCGGACAGGGGGCGCACAGATACGCAGTATTTT
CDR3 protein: CASKPDRGRTDTQYF

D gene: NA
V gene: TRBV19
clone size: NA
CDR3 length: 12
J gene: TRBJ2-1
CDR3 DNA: TGTGCCAGTAGTCGCACAGGTTATGAGCAGTTCTTC
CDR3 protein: CASSRTGYEQFF

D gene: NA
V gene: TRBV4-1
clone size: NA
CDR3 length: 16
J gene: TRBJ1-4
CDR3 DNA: TGCGCCAGCAGCCCTTACAGGGAAGCAACTAATGAAAAACTGTTTTTT
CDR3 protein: CASSPYREATNEKLFF

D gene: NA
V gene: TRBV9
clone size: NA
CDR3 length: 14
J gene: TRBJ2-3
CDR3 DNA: TGTGCCAGCAGCCAAGGAGGGGGCACAGATACGCAGTATTTT
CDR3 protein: CASSQGGGTDTQYF

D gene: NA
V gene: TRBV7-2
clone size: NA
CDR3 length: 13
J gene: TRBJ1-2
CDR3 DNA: TGTGCCAGCAGTTTAAGCCCAAAGTGGGGCTACACCTTC
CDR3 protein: CASSLSPKWGYTF

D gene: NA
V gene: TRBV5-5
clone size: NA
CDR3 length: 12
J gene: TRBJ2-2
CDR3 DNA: TGTGCCAGCAGCTTGCAGGTCGGGGAGCTGTTTTTT
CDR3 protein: CASSLQVGELFF

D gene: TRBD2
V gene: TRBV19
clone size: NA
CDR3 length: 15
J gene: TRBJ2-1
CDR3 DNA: TGTGCCAGTAGTATTCTACTAGCGGGTAACAATGAGCAGTTCTTC
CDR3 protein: CASSILLAGNNEQFF

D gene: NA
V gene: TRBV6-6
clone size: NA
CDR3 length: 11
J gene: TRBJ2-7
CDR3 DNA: TGTGCCAGCAGTGACAGATTGAAGCAGTACTTC
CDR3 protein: CASSDRLKQYF

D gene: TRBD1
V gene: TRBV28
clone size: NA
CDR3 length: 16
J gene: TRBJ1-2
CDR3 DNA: TGTGCCAGCAGTTTATACAGGACAGGGGGCTATGACGGCTACACCTTC
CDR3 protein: CASSLYRTGGYDGYTF

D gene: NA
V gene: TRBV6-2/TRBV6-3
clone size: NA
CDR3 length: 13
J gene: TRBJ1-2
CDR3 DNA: TGTGCCAGCAGTGGGCAGGGAGGAATGGGCTACACCTTC
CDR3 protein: CASSGQGGMGYTF

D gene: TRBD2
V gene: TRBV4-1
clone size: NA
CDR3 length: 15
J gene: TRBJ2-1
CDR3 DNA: TGCGCCAGCAGCCAAGTGGGCGGGAGGAAGAATGAGCAGTTCTTC
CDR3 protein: CASSQVGGRKNEQFF

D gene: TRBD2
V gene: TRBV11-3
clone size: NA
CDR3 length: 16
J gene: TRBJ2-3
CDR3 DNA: TGTGCCAGCAGCTTAGGACGGCGGGAGGCAGAGGATACGCAGTATTTT
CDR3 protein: CASSLGRREAEDTQYF

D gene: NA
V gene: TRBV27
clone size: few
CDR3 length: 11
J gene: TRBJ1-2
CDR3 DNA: TGTGCCAGCAGTCGAGGGCTGCACTACACCTTC
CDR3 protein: CASSRGLHYTF

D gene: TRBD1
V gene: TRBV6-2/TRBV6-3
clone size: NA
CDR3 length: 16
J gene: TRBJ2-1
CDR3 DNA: TGTGCCAGCAGTTACTCATCCCAGGGGGCCTACAATGAGCAGTTCTTC
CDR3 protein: CASSYSSQGAYNEQFF

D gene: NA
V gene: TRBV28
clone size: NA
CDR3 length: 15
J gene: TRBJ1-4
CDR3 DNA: TGTGCCAGCAGTTTAAATGGGGCAAGGGGGGAAAAACTGTTTTTT
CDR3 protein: CASSLNGARGEKLFF

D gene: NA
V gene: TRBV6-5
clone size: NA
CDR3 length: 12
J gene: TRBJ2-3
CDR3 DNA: TGTGCCAGCAGTACCACTAGCCCACCTGCGTATTTT
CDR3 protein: CASSTTSPPAYF

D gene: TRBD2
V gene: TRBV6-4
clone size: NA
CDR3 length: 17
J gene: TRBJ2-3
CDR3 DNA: TGTGCCAGCAGTGACTCTATCGGGGGGGGTAGCACAGATACGCAGTATTTT
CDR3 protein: CASSDSIGGGSTDTQYF

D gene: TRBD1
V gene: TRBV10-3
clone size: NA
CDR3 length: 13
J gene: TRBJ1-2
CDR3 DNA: TGTGCCATCAGTGAAAGGGGGCGCGATGGCTACACCTTC
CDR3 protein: CAISERGRDGYTF

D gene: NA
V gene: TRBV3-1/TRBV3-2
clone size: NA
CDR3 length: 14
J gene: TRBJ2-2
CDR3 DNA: TGTGCCAGCAGCCACCTCTACCGGGCCGGGGAGCTGTTTTTT
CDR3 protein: CASSHLYRAGELFF

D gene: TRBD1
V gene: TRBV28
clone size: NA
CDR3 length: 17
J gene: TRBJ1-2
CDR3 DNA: TGTGCCAGCAGTTCGCCGGCAACAGGGGGCGTGAAGAATGGCTACACCTTC
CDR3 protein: CASSSPATGGVKNGYTF

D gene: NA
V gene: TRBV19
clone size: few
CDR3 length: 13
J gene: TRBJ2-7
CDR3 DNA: TGTGCCAGTAGTTCAACCGGGACTCTACGGTTGCACTTC
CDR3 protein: CASSSTGTLRLHF